These 10 T cell receptor beta chains share one sample of origin, sequenced in a study of blood T cell repertoires in COVID-19. The assay was immunoSEQ multiplex PCR, and TCRdb's table has in-frame clones only and misses some. The table has tens of thousands of clones, about 78% seen once. Sequenced input: peripheral blood. The receptors come from a human donor in a cohort sampled during active COVID-19.

The chain carries TRBV28 and TRBJ2-3, with D unclear. CDR1 and CDR2 (germline): MDHEN, SYDVKM. The V end lost 6 bases, the J end lost 6 bases, and 7 bases lay between the germline ends. This CDR3 has 11 residues. This CDR3 reads CASSLADTQYF. DNA for the CDR3: TGTGCCAGCAGCTTGGCTGATACGCAGTATTTT.

V is TRBV6-2 or TRBV6-3 and J is TRBJ1-3; D perhaps matches TRBD1 (5 bases). From germline, CDR1 is MNHEY and CDR2 SVGEGT. The length of the CDR3 is 17 residues. Trimming stripped 0 bases from V and 0 bases from J, with 12 bases between. CDR3 residues: CASSYSIGASSGNTIYF. As DNA, the CDR3 is TGTGCCAGCAGTTACTCGATTGGGGCCAGCTCTGGAAACACCATATATTTT.

Note on this clone: Other DNA variants within this sample encode the same CDR3. The rearrangement links TRBV6-2 or TRBV6-3 to TRBJ1-2, with D uncertain. Trimming removed 6 bases from V and 7 bases from J, with 15 bases in between. This CDR3 has 13 residues. The V gene's germline CDR1 is MNHEY and CDR2 SVGEGT. The CDR3 protein is CASSPDYLSGYTF. The DNA for the CDR3 is TGTGCCAGCAGCCCGGACTACCTTTCTGGCTACACCTTC.

This chain links TRBV7-2 with TRBJ1-6, with D possibly TRBD1 on 5 matching bases. Germline assignment: CDR1 SGHTA and CDR2 FQGNSA. V lost 1 base and J lost 7, with 14 bases in between. The length of the CDR3 is 16 residues. The CDR3 bases are TGTGCCAGCAGCTTAGGTTGGGGGGGAAGAAATTCACCCCTCCACTTT. Protein product: CASSLGWGGRNSPLHF.

The rearrangement uses TRBV4-1 and TRBJ2-7; TRBD1 aligns across 10 bases. The CDR3 contains 15 residues. In germline, CDR1 is MGHRA, CDR2 YSYEKL. V lost 4 bases and J lost 4; bases outside the gene matches: 7. The DNA of the CDR3 is TGCGCCAGCAGCCCAGCCGGGACAGGGGAATACGAGCAGTACTTC. Translated, it gives CASSPAGTGEYEQYF.

The chain has TRBV10-3 and TRBJ2-5; 8 nucleotides align to TRBD1. J gave up 5 bases and V 5 bases, and 4 bases lay outside the gene matches. The CDR3 runs to 13 residues. Germline assignment: CDR1 ENHRY and CDR2 SYGVKD. Here the CDR3 reads CAISRQGWETQYF. The CDR3 nucleotides read TGTGCCATCAGTCGACAGGGGTGGGAGACCCAGTACTTC.

This chain joins TRBV3-1 (or the pseudogene TRBV3-2) and TRBJ2-3; TRBD2 matches 9 bases. The CDR3 covers 18 residues. Germline loops: CDR1 LGHDT, CDR2 YNNKEL (reference sequence). Trimming at V came to 1 base and at J to 1 base, leaving 9 bases not matched to a gene. This CDR3 is CASSQVLGTSMGTDTQYF. The CDR3 DNA reads TGTGCCAGCAGCCAAGTGCTGGGGACTAGCATGGGCACAGATACGCAGTATTTT.

The chain couples TRBV6-2 or TRBV6-3 to TRBJ2-3, with 14 bases aligning to TRBD2. CDR3 length: 16 amino acids. In germline, CDR1 is MNHEY, CDR2 SVGEGT. J lost 1 base, V lost 5 bases, and 2 bases had no gene match. CDR3 nucleotide sequence: TGTGCCAGCAGTAAGACTAGCGGGGGGGGCACAGATACGCAGTATTTT. Encoded protein: CASSKTSGGGTDTQYF.

The chain recombines TRBV27 with TRBJ1-2; 9 nucleotides align to TRBD1. CDR3 length: 20 amino acids. After removal of 4 bases from V and 4 bases from J, the junction contained 22 bases not matched to a gene. Germline V gene lookup returns CDR1 MNHEY and CDR2 SMNVEV (reference sequence). The DNA of the CDR3 is TGTGCCAGCAGTTCTATTAGTCCGGGACAGGGCTATTATGGACTCTATGGCTACACCTTC. Its translation is CASSSISPGQGYYGLYGYTF.

This rearrangement joins TRBV29-1 to TRBJ1-1; D perhaps matches TRBD1 (6 bases). This CDR3 contains 11 residues. V lost 3 bases and J lost 7, with 9 bases in between. Germline CDR1 SQVTM, CDR2 ANQGSEA. The CDR3 coding sequence is TGCAGCGTTGAGACGACAGGTGAAGCTTTCTTT. It translates to CSVETTGEAFF.